The rows below give T cell receptor beta chains drawn from one sample of a study of CD8 T cells in Susac syndrome. MiXCR was run by TCRdb on the immunoSEQ multiplex PCR reads, yielding one entry per CDR3 protein. This table has roughly 130,000 distinct CDR3 sequences, about 95% appearing once. The sample taken for sequencing was CD4+ T cells from PBMCs. The receptors originated from a human donor with multiple sclerosis. The CDR3 runs from the conserved cysteine through the conserved F or W. A D gene is named only where the DNA matches it firmly. Not every row has a clone size; where given, it reads once, few, many or a size class.

V gene	clone size	J gene	D gene	CDR3 DNA	CDR3 protein
TRBV5-1	.	TRBJ1-1	.	TGCGCCAGCAGCTTGCCGGATAAAGGGACTGAAGCTTTCTTT	CASSLPDKGTEAFF
TRBV3-1	.	TRBJ2-7	.	TGTGCCAGCAGCGCCGCGGGACGGGACGAGCAGTACTTC	CASSAAGRDEQYF
TRBV29-1	once	TRBJ2-1	TRBD2	TGCAGCGTTGATTGGGGACTAGCGGGGGGACCGATCTCCTACAATGAGCAGTTCTTC	CSVDWGLAGGPISYNEQFF
TRBV5-1	.	TRBJ2-2	.	TGCGCCAGCAGCCTCGGGGGCCGGGAGCTGTTTTTT	CASSLGGRELFF
TRBV12-3/TRBV12-4	.	TRBJ1-1	.	TGTGCCAGCAGTTTAGCGTTCGGTCGTGTATTCCCCACTGAAGCTTTCTTT	CASSLAFGRVFPTEAFF
TRBV6-2/TRBV6-3	.	TRBJ2-5	.	TGTGCCAGCAGTTACTTAAGCAGGGAGACCCAGTACTTC	CASSYLSRETQYF
TRBV29-1	.	TRBJ1-1	.	TGCAGCATACAGGGACAATCAAGGAACACTGAAGCTTTCTTT	CSIQGQSRNTEAFF
TRBV9	.	TRBJ2-7	.	TGTGCCAGCAGCGTAAGCCCTAGATCCTACGAGCAGTACTTC	CASSVSPRSYEQYF
TRBV12-3/TRBV12-4	few	TRBJ2-7	TRBD1	TGTGCCAGCAGGCGGACAGGGGGCTACGAGCAGTACTTC	CASRRTGGYEQYF
TRBV19	once	TRBJ1-5	.	TGTGCCAGTAACCGACGGTATAGCAATCAGCCCCAGCATTTT	CASNRRYSNQPQHF
TRBV19	.	TRBJ1-1	TRBD1	TGTGCCAGTAGTATAAGGGACAGGGCGGACACTGAAGCTTTCTTT	CASSIRDRADTEAFF
TRBV5-1	.	TRBJ2-7	TRBD1	TGCGCCAGCAGTACGACAGGGGACGAGCAGTACTTC	CASSTTGDEQYF
TRBV20-1	.	TRBJ2-3	.	TGCAGTGCTAGCGGGAGAATGGTGGGCACAGATACGCAGTATTTT	CSASGRMVGTDTQYF
TRBV15	.	TRBJ2-1	.	TGTGCCACCAGCAGAACCCGAGCGGGATTCAACAGGGATGAGCAGTTCTTC	CATSRTRAGFNRDEQFF
TRBV5-1	.	TRBJ1-4	TRBD1	TGCGCCAGCAGCCCCAGGGGGACAGAAGAAAAACTGTTTTTT	CASSPRGTEEKLFF
TRBV29-1	.	TRBJ1-1	TRBD1	TGCAGCGTCGGGACAGGGAACACTGAAGCTTTCTTT	CSVGTGNTEAFF
TRBV5-5	.	TRBJ1-2	.	TGTGCCAGCAGCATAGAGACATACAGGGACTATGGCTACACCTTC	CASSIETYRDYGYTF
TRBV7-3	.	TRBJ1-2	.	TGTGCCAGCAGCTTAAAGGGGAATTATGGCTACACCTTC	CASSLKGNYGYTF
TRBV6-6	.	TRBJ1-1	.	TGTGCCAGCACCCTAATACAGGGAGGCACTGAAGCTTTCTTT	CASTLIQGGTEAFF
TRBV6-5	.	TRBJ1-1	.	TGTGCCAGCAGTTTCGACAGACCCCAGAACACTGAAGCTTTCTTT	CASSFDRPQNTEAFF
TRBV30	.	TRBJ2-1	TRBD2	TGTGCCTGGAGTGTACTCTCGGGGGGTGGTGAGCAGTTCTTC	CAWSVLSGGGEQFF
TRBV30	.	TRBJ1-1	.	TGTGCCTGGAGCTCACCCCCGGGGACGGCTGAAGCTTTCTTT	CAWSSPPGTAEAFF
TRBV6-1	.	TRBJ1-5	TRBD1	TGTGCCAGCAGCCACTCAGGGGGAAATCAGCCCCAGCATTTT	CASSHSGGNQPQHF
TRBV3-1	.	TRBJ1-1	.	TGTGCCAGCAGCCTTGGAGGCAGAAAGAACACTGAAGCTTTCTTT	CASSLGGRKNTEAFF
TRBV24-1	.	TRBJ2-1	.	TGTGCCACCAGTGATTCGGCAGCGGATGAGCAGTTCTTC	CATSDSAADEQFF
TRBV18	.	TRBJ1-5	.	TGTGCCAGCTCACCGACGGGGCAGGGGAGCAATCAGCCCCAGCATTTT	CASSPTGQGSNQPQHF
TRBV12-3/TRBV12-4	once	TRBJ2-5	TRBD2	TGTGCCAGCAGTCCCCTGGGGGGGACTAGACGGAGAGAGACCCAGTACTTC	CASSPLGGTRRRETQYF
TRBV4-3	.	TRBJ2-3	TRBD1	TGCGCCAGCAGCCAAGTGGACAGGGGTTCAGATACGCAGTATTTT	CASSQVDRGSDTQYF
TRBV6-1	.	TRBJ2-3	.	TGTGCCAGCAGCCAACTGGGGGGTAGCACAGATACGCAGTATTTT	CASSQLGGSTDTQYF
TRBV30	.	TRBJ2-2	TRBD2	TGTGCCTGGAGTTCCGGGACTAGCGGGCCCACCGGGGAGCTGTTTTTT	CAWSSGTSGPTGELFF
TRBV3-1	.	TRBJ1-1	.	TGTGCCAGCAGCCAAGAACAGTACGACACTGAAGCTTTCTTT	CASSQEQYDTEAFF
TRBV4-2	.	TRBJ2-3	.	TGTGCCAGCAGCCACAGCGGTAACACAGATACGCAGTATTTT	CASSHSGNTDTQYF
TRBV7-6	.	TRBJ2-7	.	TGTGCCAGCAGCTTATCAGAAGACTACGAGCAGTACTTC	CASSLSEDYEQYF
TRBV24-1	.	TRBJ2-5	TRBD2	TGTGCCACCAGCGACCCTAGCGGGGCTGGAGAGACCCAGTACTTC	CATSDPSGAGETQYF
TRBV7-9	.	TRBJ1-4	.	TGTGCCAGCAGCCCCATTATTGCTAATGAAAAACTGTTTTTT	CASSPIIANEKLFF
TRBV3-1	few	TRBJ2-2	.	TGTGCCAGCAGCCAAGGCGGAACCGGGGAGCTGTTTTTT	CASSQGGTGELFF
TRBV3-1	.	TRBJ2-5	.	TGTGCCAGCAGCCAAGATGCCGTTAAAGAGACCCAGTACTTC	CASSQDAVKETQYF
TRBV20-1	.	TRBJ2-7	.	TGCAGTGCTAGAGCCGTAGCCTACGAGCAGTACTTC	CSARAVAYEQYF
TRBV11-2	.	TRBJ1-1	.	TGTGCCAGCAGCCAGCCTCCCGGGGAGAACACTGAAGCTTTCTTT	CASSQPPGENTEAFF
TRBV30	.	TRBJ2-3	TRBD2	TGTGCCTGGAGTGTTGCCGGGGGGACAGATACGCAGTATTTT	CAWSVAGGTDTQYF
TRBV7-9	.	TRBJ2-7	.	TGTGCCAGCGAGGGTTTCGGACAGTCCTACGAGCAGTACTTC	CASEGFGQSYEQYF
TRBV29-1	.	TRBJ2-7	TRBD1	TGCAGCGCCGGGACAGTACCCTACGAGCAGTACTTC	CSAGTVPYEQYF
TRBV7-9	.	TRBJ2-2	TRBD2	TGTGCCAGCAGAACTACCTTTGGACTAGCGGGAGGAGACACCGGGGAGCTGTTTTTT	CASRTTFGLAGGDTGELFF
TRBV7-9	.	TRBJ1-5	.	TGTGCCAGCAGCCCATCCCACTTTAGTGCTCCCCAGCATTTT	CASSPSHFSAPQHF
TRBV5-1	.	TRBJ2-1	.	TGCGCCAGCAGCCTCGGGACTCCCTACAATGAGCAGTTCTTC	CASSLGTPYNEQFF
TRBV5-4	.	TRBJ2-3	.	TGTGCCAGCAGTTTCGATGACACAGATACGCAGTATTTT	CASSFDDTDTQYF
TRBV20-1	.	TRBJ2-2	.	TGCAGTGCTTTGTACGGACAATGGAACACCGGGGAGCTGTTTTTT	CSALYGQWNTGELFF
TRBV20-1	.	TRBJ1-1	.	TGCAGTGCTAGGGCCCCCCGGAACACTGAAGCTTTCTTT	CSARAPRNTEAFF
TRBV14	.	TRBJ1-2	TRBD1	TGTGCCAGCAGCCAGTCATCCGGACAGGGCCATGGCTACACCTTC	CASSQSSGQGHGYTF
TRBV7-2	.	TRBJ2-1	TRBD2	TGTGCCAGCAGCTCGGGGGGAACCTACAATGAGCAGTTCTTC	CASSSGGTYNEQFF
TRBV6-5	.	TRBJ1-2	TRBD1	TGTGCCAGCAGTCGACAGGGGAGGTACACCTTC	CASSRQGRYTF
TRBV18	.	TRBJ2-7	TRBD1	TGTGCCAGCTCACTCGGGACAGGGGGAGGCGAGCAGTACTTC	CASSLGTGGGEQYF
TRBV4-3	.	TRBJ2-6	.	TGCGCCAGCAGCCAAGGACCACTCTCTGGGGCCAACGTCCTGACTTTC	CASSQGPLSGANVLTF
TRBV7-2	.	TRBJ2-1	.	TGTGCCAGCAGTGCCGTCCCTCGCAATGAGCAGTTCTTC	CASSAVPRNEQFF
TRBV12-3/TRBV12-4	.	TRBJ2-7	.	TGTGCCAGCAGCCCCTCCGGGACACCCCCGGGCGTGCAGTACTTC	CASSPSGTPPGVQYF
TRBV7-2	.	TRBJ1-5	TRBD1	TGTGCCAGCAGCCTGACAGGGGTCCCGGGGCCCCAGCATTTT	CASSLTGVPGPQHF
TRBV18	.	TRBJ1-5	TRBD1	TGTGCCAGCTCAGCCGGACAGGGGGTAGGACAGCCCCAGCATTTT	CASSAGQGVGQPQHF